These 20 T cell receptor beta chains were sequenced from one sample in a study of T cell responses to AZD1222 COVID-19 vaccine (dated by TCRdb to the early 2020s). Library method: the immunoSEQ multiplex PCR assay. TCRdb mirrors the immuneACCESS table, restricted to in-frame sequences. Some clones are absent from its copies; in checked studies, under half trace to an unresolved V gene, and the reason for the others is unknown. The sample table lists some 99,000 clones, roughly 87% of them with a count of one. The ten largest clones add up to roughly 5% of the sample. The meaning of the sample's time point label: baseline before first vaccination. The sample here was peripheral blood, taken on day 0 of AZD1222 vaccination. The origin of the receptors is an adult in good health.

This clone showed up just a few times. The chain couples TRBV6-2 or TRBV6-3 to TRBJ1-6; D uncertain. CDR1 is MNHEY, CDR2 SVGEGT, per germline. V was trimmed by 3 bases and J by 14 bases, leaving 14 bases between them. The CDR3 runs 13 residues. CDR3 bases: TGTGCCAGCAGTTATTCAGGTTCAGTCACCCTCCACTTT. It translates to CASSYSGSVTLHF.

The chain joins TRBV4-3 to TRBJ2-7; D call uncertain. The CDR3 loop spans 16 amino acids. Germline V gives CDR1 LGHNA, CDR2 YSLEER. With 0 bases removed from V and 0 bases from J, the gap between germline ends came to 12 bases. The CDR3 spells CASSQDPGSGSYEQYF. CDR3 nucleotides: TGCGCCAGCAGCCAAGATCCGGGTTCGGGCTCCTACGAGCAGTACTTC.

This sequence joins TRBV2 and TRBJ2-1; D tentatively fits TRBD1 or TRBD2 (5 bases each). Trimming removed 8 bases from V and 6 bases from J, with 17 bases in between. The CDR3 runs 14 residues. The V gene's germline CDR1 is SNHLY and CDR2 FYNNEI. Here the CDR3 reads CASLSGTAGNEQFF. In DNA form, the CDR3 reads TGTGCCAGCTTGTCCGGGACCGCCGGCAATGAGCAGTTCTTC.

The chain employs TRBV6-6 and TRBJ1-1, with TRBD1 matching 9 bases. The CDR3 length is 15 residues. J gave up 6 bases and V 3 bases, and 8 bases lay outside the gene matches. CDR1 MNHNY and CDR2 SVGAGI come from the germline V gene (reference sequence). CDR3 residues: CASSYPGTGKPEAFF. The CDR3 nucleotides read TGTGCCAGCAGTTATCCCGGGACAGGGAAACCTGAAGCTTTCTTT.

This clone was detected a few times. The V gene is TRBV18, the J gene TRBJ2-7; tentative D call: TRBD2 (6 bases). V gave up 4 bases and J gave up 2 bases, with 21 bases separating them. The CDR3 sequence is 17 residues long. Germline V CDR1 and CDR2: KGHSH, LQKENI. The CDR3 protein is CASSLLPTSPITYEQYF. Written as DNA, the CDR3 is TGTGCCAGCTCACTTTTACCGACTAGTCCTATTACCTACGAGCAGTACTTC.

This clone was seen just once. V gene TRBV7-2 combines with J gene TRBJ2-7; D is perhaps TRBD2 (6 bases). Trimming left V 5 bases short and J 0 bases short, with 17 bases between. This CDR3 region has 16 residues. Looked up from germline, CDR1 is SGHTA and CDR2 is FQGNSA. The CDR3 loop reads CASSSGPSEHSYEQYF. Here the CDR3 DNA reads TGTGCCAGCAGCAGCGGACCTAGCGAACACTCCTACGAGCAGTACTTC.

This CDR3 reads CASSETGVQEKLFF. CDR3 bases: TGTGCCAGCAGTGAAACAGGGGTTCAAGAAAAACTGTTTTTT. The V gene is TRBV28, the J gene TRBJ1-4, with 7 bases fitting TRBD1. The CDR3 has 14 residues. V lost 5 bases and J lost 8; bases outside the gene matches: 8. Looked up from germline, CDR1 is MDHEN and CDR2 is SYDVKM.

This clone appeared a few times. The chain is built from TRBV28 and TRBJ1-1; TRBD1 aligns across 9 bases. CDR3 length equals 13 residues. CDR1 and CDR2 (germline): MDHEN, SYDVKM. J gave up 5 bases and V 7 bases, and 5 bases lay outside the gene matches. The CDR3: CASIGTGKTEAFF. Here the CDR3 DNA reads TGTGCCAGCATCGGGACAGGGAAAACTGAAGCTTTCTTT.

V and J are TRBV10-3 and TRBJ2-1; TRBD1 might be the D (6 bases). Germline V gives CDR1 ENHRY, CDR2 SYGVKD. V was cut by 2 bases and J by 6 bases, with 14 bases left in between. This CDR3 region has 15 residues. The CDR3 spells CAISEAPGHFNEQFF. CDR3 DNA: TGTGCCATCAGTGAGGCCCCGGGACACTTCAATGAGCAGTTCTTC.

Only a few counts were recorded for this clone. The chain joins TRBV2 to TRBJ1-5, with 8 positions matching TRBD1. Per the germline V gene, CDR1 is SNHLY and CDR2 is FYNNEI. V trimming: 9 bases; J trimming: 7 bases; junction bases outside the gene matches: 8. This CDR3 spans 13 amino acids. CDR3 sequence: CARGQGGIQPQHF. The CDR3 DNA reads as TGTGCCAGAGGACAGGGTGGGATCCAGCCCCAGCATTTT. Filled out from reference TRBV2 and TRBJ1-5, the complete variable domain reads EPEVTQTPSHQVTQMGQEVILRCVPISNHLYFYWYRQILGQKVEFLVSFYNNEISEKSEIFDDQFSVERPDGSNFTLKIRSTKLEDSAMYFCARGQGGIQPQHFGDGTRLSIL.

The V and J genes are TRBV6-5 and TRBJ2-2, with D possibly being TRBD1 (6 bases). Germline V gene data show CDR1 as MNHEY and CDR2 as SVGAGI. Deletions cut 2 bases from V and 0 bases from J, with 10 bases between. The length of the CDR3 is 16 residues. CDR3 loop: CASSYDRLTNTGELFF. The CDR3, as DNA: TGTGCCAGCAGTTACGACAGGCTTACGAACACCGGGGAGCTGTTTTTT.

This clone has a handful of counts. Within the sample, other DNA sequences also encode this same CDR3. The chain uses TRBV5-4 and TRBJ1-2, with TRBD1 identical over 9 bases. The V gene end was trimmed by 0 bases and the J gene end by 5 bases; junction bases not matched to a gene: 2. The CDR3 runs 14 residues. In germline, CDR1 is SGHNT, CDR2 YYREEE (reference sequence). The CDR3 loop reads CASSLDRGLYGYTF. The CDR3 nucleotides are TGTGCCAGCAGCTTGGACAGGGGGCTATATGGCTACACCTTC.

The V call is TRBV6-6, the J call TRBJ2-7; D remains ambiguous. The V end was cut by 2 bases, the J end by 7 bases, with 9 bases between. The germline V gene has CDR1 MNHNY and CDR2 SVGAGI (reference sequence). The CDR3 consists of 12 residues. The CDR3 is CASSYVPTEQYF. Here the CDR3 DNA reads TGTGCCAGCAGTTACGTGCCCACGGAGCAGTACTTC.

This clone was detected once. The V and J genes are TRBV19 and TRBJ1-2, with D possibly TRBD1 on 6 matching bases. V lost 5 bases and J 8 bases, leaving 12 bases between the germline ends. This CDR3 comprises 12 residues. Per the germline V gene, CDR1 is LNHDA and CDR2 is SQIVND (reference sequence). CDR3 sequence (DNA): TGTGCCAGTAGTTCGTCTGGGGGCGGCTACACCTTC. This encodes CASSSSGGGYTF.

The CDR3 coding sequence is TGCGCCAGCAGTGCGACCAGGGGGGCGGGGCTCGAAAACAATGAGCAGTTCTTC. Residues: CASSATRGAGLENNEQFF. This chain links TRBV10-1 with TRBJ2-1; D possibly corresponds to TRBD1 (7 bases). Per the germline V gene, CDR1 is WNHNN and CDR2 is SYGVQD (reference sequence). The CDR3 contains 18 residues. V dropped 4 bases and J dropped 5 bases, with 24 bases sitting between them.

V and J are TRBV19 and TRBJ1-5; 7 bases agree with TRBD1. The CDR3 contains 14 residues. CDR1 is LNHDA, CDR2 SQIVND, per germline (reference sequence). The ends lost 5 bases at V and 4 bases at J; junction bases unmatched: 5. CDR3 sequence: CASSDREGNQPQHF. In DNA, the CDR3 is TGTGCCAGTAGTGACAGGGAGGGGAATCAGCCCCAGCATTTT.

CDR3 DNA sequence: TGTGCCACCTCTACTACGGGGGATACGCAGTATTTT. This sequence encodes CATSTTGDTQYF. The chain employs TRBV24-1 and TRBJ2-3; possible D gene TRBD2, 5 bases. The V and J ends lost 9 bases and 6 bases respectively, with 12 bases between them. This CDR3 region has 12 residues. Germline CDR1 KGHDR, CDR2 SFDVKD.

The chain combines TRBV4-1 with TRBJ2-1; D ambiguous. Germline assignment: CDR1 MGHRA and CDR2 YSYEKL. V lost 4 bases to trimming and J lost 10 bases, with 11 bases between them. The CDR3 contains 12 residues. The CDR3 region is CASSPLGREQFF. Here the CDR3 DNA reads TGCGCCAGCAGCCCGTTGGGCCGCGAGCAGTTCTTC.

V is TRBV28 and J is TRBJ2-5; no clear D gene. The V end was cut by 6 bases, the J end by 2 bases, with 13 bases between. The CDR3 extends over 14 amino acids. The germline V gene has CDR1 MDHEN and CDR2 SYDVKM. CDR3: CASRTPGDQETQYF. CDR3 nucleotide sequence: TGTGCCAGCAGGACCCCAGGTGATCAAGAGACCCAGTACTTC.

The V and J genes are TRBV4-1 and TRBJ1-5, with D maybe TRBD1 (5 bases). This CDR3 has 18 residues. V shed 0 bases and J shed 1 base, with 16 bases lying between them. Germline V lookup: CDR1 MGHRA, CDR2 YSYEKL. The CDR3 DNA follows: TGCGCCAGCAGCCAAGAATGGCGGGGCGCTGGAAGCAATCAGCCCCAGCATTTT. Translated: CASSQEWRGAGSNQPQHF.